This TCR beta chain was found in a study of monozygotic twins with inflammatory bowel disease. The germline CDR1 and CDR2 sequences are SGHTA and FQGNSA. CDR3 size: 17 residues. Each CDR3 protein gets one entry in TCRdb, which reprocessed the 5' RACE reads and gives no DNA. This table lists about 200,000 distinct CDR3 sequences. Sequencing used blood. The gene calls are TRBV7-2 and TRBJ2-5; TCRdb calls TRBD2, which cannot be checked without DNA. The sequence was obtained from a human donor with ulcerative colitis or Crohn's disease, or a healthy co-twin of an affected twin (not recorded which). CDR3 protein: CASSPTSGRARQETQYF.